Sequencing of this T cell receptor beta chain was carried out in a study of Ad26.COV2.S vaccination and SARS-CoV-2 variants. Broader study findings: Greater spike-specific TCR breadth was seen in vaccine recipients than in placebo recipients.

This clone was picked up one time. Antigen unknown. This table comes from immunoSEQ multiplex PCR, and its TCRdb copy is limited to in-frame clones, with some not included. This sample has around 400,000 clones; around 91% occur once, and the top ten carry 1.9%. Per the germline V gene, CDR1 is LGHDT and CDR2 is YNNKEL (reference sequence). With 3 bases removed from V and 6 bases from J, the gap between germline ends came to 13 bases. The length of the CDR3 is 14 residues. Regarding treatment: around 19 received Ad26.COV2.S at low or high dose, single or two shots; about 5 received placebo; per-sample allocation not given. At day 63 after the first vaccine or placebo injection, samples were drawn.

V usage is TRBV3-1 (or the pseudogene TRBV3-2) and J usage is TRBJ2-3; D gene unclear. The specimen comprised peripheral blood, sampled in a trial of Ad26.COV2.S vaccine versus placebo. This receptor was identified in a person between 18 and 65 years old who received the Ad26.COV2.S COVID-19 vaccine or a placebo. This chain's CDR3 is CASSQTPAADTQYF. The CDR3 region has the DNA TGTGCCAGCAGCCAGACTCCAGCCGCGGATACGCAGTATTTT.